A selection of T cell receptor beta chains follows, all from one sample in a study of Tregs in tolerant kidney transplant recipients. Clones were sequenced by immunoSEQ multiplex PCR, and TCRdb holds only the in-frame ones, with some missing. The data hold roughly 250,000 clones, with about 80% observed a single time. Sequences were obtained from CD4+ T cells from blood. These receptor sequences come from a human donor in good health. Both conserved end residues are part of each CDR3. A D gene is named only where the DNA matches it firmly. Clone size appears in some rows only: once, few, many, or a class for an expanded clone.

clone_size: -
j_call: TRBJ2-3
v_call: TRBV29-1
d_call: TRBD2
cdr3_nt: TGCAGCGTTGAGGGACTAGCGAAAGGTTCTGAAGATACGCAGTATTTT
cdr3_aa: CSVEGLAKGSEDTQYF

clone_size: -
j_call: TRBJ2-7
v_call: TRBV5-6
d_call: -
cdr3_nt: TGTGCCAGCAGTCGGGCGCTTATCTACGAGCAGTACTTC
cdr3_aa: CASSRALIYEQYF

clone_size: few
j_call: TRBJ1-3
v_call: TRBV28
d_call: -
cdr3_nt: TGTGCCAGCACTCCCGGGGGGGCTGGAAACACCATATATTTT
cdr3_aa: CASTPGGAGNTIYF

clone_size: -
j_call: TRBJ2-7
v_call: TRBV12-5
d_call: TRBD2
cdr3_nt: TGTGCTAGTGGTCCACGGGGAGCGGGGGGTCCCGTCTACGAGCAGTACTTC
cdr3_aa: CASGPRGAGGPVYEQYF

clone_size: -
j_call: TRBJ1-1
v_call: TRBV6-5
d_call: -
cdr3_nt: TGTGCCAGCAGTTTTACCCATAACACTGAAGCTTTCTTT
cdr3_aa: CASSFTHNTEAFF

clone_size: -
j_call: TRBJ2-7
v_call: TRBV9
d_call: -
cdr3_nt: TGTGCCAGCAGCGTAGGGCCCCGGGGGTCCGGCGAGCAGTACTTC
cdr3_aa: CASSVGPRGSGEQYF

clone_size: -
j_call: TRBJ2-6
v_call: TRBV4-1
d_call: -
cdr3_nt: TGCGCCAGCAGCCTCGGACACGCTGGGGTCAACGTCCTGACTTTC
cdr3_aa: CASSLGHAGVNVLTF

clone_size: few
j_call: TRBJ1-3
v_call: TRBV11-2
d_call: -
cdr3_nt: TGTGCCAGCGGGCGGGAGGCTGGAAACACCATATATTTT
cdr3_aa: CASGREAGNTIYF

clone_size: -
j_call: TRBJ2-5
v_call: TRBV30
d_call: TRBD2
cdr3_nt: TGTGCCTGGACCCGACTAGCGGGAGACGGAGAGACCCAGTACTTC
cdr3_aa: CAWTRLAGDGETQYF

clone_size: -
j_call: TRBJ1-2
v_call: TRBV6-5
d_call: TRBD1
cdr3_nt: TGTGCCAGCCGGGACAGGGTCTATGGCTACACCTTC
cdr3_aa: CASRDRVYGYTF

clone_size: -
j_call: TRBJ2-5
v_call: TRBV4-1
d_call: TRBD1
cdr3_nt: TGCGCCAGCAGCCACATCGACAGGGTAGAAGAGACCCAGTACTTC
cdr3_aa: CASSHIDRVEETQYF

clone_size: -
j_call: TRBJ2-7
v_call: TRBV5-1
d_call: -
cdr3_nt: TGCGCCAGCAGCTTGGAGTACTCCTACGAGCAGTACTTC
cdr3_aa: CASSLEYSYEQYF

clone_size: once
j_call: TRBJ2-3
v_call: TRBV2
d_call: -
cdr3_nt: TGTGCCAGCCTTCCGTCGGGAAGACCCACAGATACGCAGTATTTT
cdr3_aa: CASLPSGRPTDTQYF

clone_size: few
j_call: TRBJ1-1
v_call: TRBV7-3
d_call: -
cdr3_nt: TGTGCCAGCAGCTTACAGGGGACTCCCCAGGGGTTGACGGTAGCTTTCTTT
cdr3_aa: CASSLQGTPQGLTVAFF

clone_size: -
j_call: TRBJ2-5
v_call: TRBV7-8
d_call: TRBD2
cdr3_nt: TGTGCCAGCAGCTTAACTAGCGGCCAAGAGACCCAGTACTTC
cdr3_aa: CASSLTSGQETQYF

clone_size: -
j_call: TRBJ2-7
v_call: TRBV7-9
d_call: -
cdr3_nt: TGTGCCAGCAGCCGCGACAGGCCTCCTGGCTACGAGCAGTACTTC
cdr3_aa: CASSRDRPPGYEQYF

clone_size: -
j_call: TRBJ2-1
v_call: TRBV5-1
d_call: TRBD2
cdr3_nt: TGCGCCAGCAGCTTGGCCCCTAGCGGGGGGCCAGTGGATGAGCAGTTCTTC
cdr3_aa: CASSLAPSGGPVDEQFF

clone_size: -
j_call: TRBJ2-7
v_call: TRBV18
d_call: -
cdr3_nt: TGTGCCAGCTCACCGGGGGCGGCAGAGCCCTCCTACGAGCAGTACTTC
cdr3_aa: CASSPGAAEPSYEQYF

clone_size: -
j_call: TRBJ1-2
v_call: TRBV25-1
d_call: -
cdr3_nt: TGTGCCAGCAGTGAACCCGGGGGGGGAGGGTACTATGGCTACACCTTC
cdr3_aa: CASSEPGGGGYYGYTF

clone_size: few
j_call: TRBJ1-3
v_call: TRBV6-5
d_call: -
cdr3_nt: TGTGCCAGCAGTTTCGGTGGAGGGTTCTCTGGAAACACCATATATTTT
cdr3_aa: CASSFGGGFSGNTIYF

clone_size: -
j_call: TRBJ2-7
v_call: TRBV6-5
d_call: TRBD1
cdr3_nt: TGTGCCAGCAGTCTACAATACAGGGGTTTCGACGAGCAGTACTTC
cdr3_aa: CASSLQYRGFDEQYF

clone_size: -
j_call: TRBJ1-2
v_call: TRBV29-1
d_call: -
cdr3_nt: TGCAGCGTTAGGGGATCCACCAACTATGGCTACACCTTC
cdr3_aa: CSVRGSTNYGYTF

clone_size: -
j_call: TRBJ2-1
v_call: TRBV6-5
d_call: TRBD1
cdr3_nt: TGTGCCAGCAGTTACGCGGGACAGGGGAATGAGCAGTTCTTC
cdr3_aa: CASSYAGQGNEQFF

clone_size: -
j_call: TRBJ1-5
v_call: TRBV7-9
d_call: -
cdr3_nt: TGTGCCAGCAGCGCCGGGGATAGCAATCAGCCCCAGCATTTT
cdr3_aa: CASSAGDSNQPQHF

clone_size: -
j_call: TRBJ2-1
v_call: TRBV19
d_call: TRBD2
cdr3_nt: TGTGCCAGTAGTATAGGGAAGACTAGCGGGAGGGCGTACAATGAGCAGTTCTTC
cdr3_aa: CASSIGKTSGRAYNEQFF

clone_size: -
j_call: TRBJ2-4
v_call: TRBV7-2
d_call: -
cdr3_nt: TGTGCCAGCAGCTTAGCGCAGACCTTAGCCAAAAACATTCAGTACTTC
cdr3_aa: CASSLAQTLAKNIQYF

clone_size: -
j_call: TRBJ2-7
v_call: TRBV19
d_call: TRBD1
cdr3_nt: TGTGCCAGTGGGGGACAGGCGTCCTACGAGCAGTACTTC
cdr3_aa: CASGGQASYEQYF

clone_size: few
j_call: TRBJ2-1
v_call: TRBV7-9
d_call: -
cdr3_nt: TGTGCCCCCGGCTATGAGCAGTTCTTC
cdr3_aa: CAPGYEQFF

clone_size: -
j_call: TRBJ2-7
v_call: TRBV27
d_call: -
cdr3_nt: TGTGCCAGCAGCCTCACAGGGTCTTACTACGAGCAGTACTTC
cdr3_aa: CASSLTGSYYEQYF

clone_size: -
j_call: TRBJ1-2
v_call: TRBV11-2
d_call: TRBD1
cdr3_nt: TGTGCCAGCAGCTTAGTCCGGGGATCCACAGGGGCTTATGGCTACACCTTC
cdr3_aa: CASSLVRGSTGAYGYTF

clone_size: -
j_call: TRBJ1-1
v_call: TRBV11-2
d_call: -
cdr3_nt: TGTGCCAGCAGCTTGGGCAGGGTCACTGAAGCTTTCTTT
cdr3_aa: CASSLGRVTEAFF

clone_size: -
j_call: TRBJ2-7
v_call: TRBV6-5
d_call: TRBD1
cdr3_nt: TGTGCCAGCAGTTACGGGACAGGGCCCTACGAGCAGTACTTC
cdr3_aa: CASSYGTGPYEQYF

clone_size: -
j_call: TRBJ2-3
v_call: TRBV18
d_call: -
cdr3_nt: TGTGCCAGCTCACCCCCCCGAGCGGTAGATACGCAGTATTTT
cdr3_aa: CASSPPRAVDTQYF